The 25 T cell receptor delta chains presented below share a single source sample, sequenced in a study of delta chains in infants with herpesvirus infections. PBMC RNA was reverse transcribed using gamma-chain- and delta-chain-specific primers. TCRdb called clones anew from the RT-PCR reads with CATT. The sample gives roughly 790 delta-chain clones, around 16% of which show up once; about 9.9% is in the top ten. The material sequenced was peripheral blood, taken at time point 1 of longitudinal follow-up. Every receptor here comes from a human donor who was a Ugandan infant, either HIV-exposed or HIV-unexposed (not recorded which).

This clone was observed a few times. A much larger clone sits a single nucleotide away, making a read error possible. This chain joins TRDV2 and TRDJ2; 13 bases agree with TRDD3. CDR3 length: 20 residues. Unmatched junction bases numbered 13, after V lost 2 bases and J lost 2 bases. Germline V gives CDR1 GEAIGNYY, CDR2 EKD. The CDR3 here is CACDIMRGTGGYALTAQLFF. For the CDR3, the DNA is TGTGCCTGTGACATCATGAGGGGTACTGGGGGATACGCCTTGACAGCACAACTCTTCTTT.

This clone qualifies as medium-sized. The chain has TRDV1 and TRDJ1; 11 bases map to TRDD3. The ends lost 1 base at V and 4 bases at J; junction bases unmatched: 23. The CDR3 loop spans 22 amino acids. The germline CDR1 and CDR2 sequences are TSWWSYY and QGS. The CDR3 protein is CALGEPYSSPTWVGDTIDKLIF. The CDR3 DNA reads TGTGCTCTTGGGGAACCCTATTCCTCTCCTACGTGGGTGGGGGATACGATCGATAAACTCATCTTT.

As regards this clone: A far larger clone is a single base away, which makes a read error likely. This rearrangement joins TRAV38-2/DV8 to TRDJ3; 11 bases are shared with TRDD3. V lost 7 bases and J lost 0; bases outside the gene matches: 6. The CDR3 sequence is 18 residues long. Germline CDR1 is TSESDYY and CDR2 is QEAYKQQN. This chain's CDR3 is CAYLLGDNSSWDTRQMFF. The CDR3 nucleotides read TGTGCTTATTTACTGGGGGATAATAGCTCCTGGGACACCCGACAGATGTTTTTC. The full variable domain, completed using reference TRAV38-2/DV8 and TRDJ3, is AQTVTQSQPEMSVQEAETVTLSCTYDTSESDYYLFWYKQPPSRQMILVIRQEAYKQQNATENRFSVNFQKAAKSFSLKISDSQLGDAAMYFCAYLLGDNSSWDTRQMFFGTGIKLFVEP.

This clone was found a few times. This could be a read error, since a much larger clone is one nucleotide away. The chain uses TRDV1 and TRDJ1; 8 bases fit TRDD3. CDR3 length: 19 residues. Germline V lookup: CDR1 TSWWSYY, CDR2 QGS. The J segment lost 6 bases and the V segment lost 3 bases, leaving 21 bases of the junction unmatched. The CDR3 protein is CALGEPMNTGPGGDNKLIF. CDR3 nucleotide sequence: TGTGCTCTTGGGGAGCCTATGAATACGGGGCCTGGGGGAGACAATAAACTCATCTTT.

Sample share makes this clone medium-sized. The CDR3, as DNA: TGTGCCTGTGACACCTTGGGGGATTCCTCCTGGGACACCCGACAGATGTTTTTC. It specifies CACDTLGDSSWDTRQMFF. The rearrangement links TRDV2 to TRDJ3, with 8 bases identical to TRDD3. The J gene was missing in TCRdb and was found by matching the end of the DNA to germline. Germline CDR1 is GEAIGNYY and CDR2 is EKD. This CDR3 has 18 amino acids. The V gene end was trimmed by 0 bases and the J gene end by 0 bases; junction bases not matched to a gene: 3.

This clone turned up a few times. This may be a read error: a much more frequent sequence differs by one nucleotide. The chain recombines TRDV2 with TRDJ3; 11 bases fit TRDD3. The CDR3 sequence is 20 residues long. The J segment lost 1 base and the V segment lost 0 bases, leaving 7 bases of the junction unmatched. In germline, CDR1 is GEAIGNYY, CDR2 EKD. The CDR3 DNA sequence: TGTGCCTGTGACACCGGGGTGGGGGATACGCTTTCCTGGGACACCCGACAGATGTTTTTC. As protein: CACDTGVGDTLSWDTRQMFF.

This clone turned up a few times. The CDR3 reads CACDVWGITDKLIF. DNA for the CDR3: TGTGCCTGTGACGTCTGGGGGATCACCGATAAACTCATCTTT. The genes are TRDV2 and TRDJ1, with 9 bases aligning to TRDD3. In the absence of a J gene in TCRdb, the DNA was matched to germline to assign it here. J gave up 1 base and V 3 bases, and 2 bases lay outside the gene matches. This CDR3 has 14 residues. Germline lookup yields CDR1 GEAIGNYY and CDR2 EKD.

About this clone itself: Being one base from a much bigger clone, this may be a read error. This chain connects TRDV1 to TRDJ1; D uncertain. Deletions cut 9 bases from V and 0 bases from J, with 8 bases between. CDR1 TSWWSYY and CDR2 QGS come from the germline V gene. The CDR3 has 12 amino acids. The CDR3 is CALSNHTDKLIF. The CDR3 nucleotides read TGTGCTCTCTCCAACCACACCGATAAACTCATCTTT.

On this clone: This likely reflects a read error, since a far larger clone is one base away. The sample has other DNA sequences that encode this CDR3 too. The CDR3: CALGGLTYRTGAPTDKLIF. The DNA of the CDR3 is TGTGCTCTTGGTGGCCTTACATACCGTACTGGGGCCCCTACCGATAAACTCATCTTT. The chain uses TRDV1 and TRDJ1, with 7 bases aligning to TRDD3. The ends lost 6 bases at V and 2 bases at J; junction bases unmatched: 21. Per the germline V gene, CDR1 is TSWWSYY and CDR2 is QGS. This CDR3 comprises 19 residues.

With regard to this clone: Possible read error: a much larger clone is one base away. V is TRDV2 and J is TRDJ2; 11 bases are shared with TRDD3. Because TCRdb records no J gene, it was assigned here through a match of the DNA to germline. The CDR3 loop spans 18 amino acids. Germline V gene lookup returns CDR1 GEAIGNYY and CDR2 EKD. The CDR3 loop reads CACDPLGDTTVLTAKLFF. CDR3 nucleotides: TGTGCCTGTGACCCCCTGGGGGATACTACCGTTTTGACAGCAAAACTCTTCTTT.

As regards this clone: Since a far larger clone is one base different, this is likely a read error. This chain uses TRDV1 with TRDJ1; D is uncertain. V gave up 6 bases and J gave up 1 base, with 27 bases separating them. CDR1 and CDR2 from the germline V gene are TSWWSYY and QGS. CDR3 size: 19 residues. CDR3 loop: CALGGLTYRTRAPTDKLIF. The CDR3 coding sequence is TGTGCTCTTGGTGGCCTTACATACCGTACTAGGGCCCCCACCGATAAACTCATCTTT.

On this clone itself: A read error is the likely source, as a far larger clone sits one nucleotide away. The gene calls are TRDV2 and TRDJ3; the match to TRDD3 covers 9 bases. TCRdb offers no J gene call, so here the DNA was matched to germline to obtain one. Germline CDR1 and CDR2: GEAIGNYY and EKD. The CDR3 runs 23 residues. The CDR3 spells CACDTNPRWGIGERSWDARQMFF. The DNA of the CDR3 is TGTGCCTGTGACACAAACCCGCGATGGGGGATAGGAGAGCGCTCCTGGGACGCCCGACAGATGTTTTTC.

Only a few counts were recorded for this clone. Only one base separates this from a far larger clonotype, so it likely reflects a read error. The V and J genes are TRDV1 and TRDJ1; no clear D gene. The CDR3 has 15 residues. CDR1 is TSWWSYY, CDR2 QGS, per germline. Trimming removed 4 bases from V and 1 base from J, with 13 bases in between. CDR3 residues: CALGVPGLVTDKLIF. The CDR3 DNA sequence: TGTGCTCTTGGGGTCCCCGGGTTGGTCACCGATAAACTCATCTTT.

This clone is classed as large. The CDR3 loop reads CACNLLGDISWDTRQMFF. The CDR3 DNA reads TGTGCCTGTAACCTACTGGGGGATATCTCCTGGGACACCCGACAGATGTTTTTC. J is TRDJ3 and V is TRDV2; 11 nucleotides match TRDD3. This CDR3 spans 18 amino acids. Germline CDR1 is GEAIGNYY and CDR2 is EKD. With 6 bases clipped from V and 0 bases from J, the junction kept 6 bases outside the gene matches.

This clone was seen a few times. It differs at one base from a far larger clone, so likely a read error. This specimen includes other DNA sequences encoding the same CDR3. The chain uses TRDV1 and TRDJ1; 10 bases align to TRDD3. Germline V lookup: CDR1 TSWWSYY, CDR2 QGS. The CDR3 consists of 19 residues. The CDR3 DNA is TGTGCTCTTGGAGAACTATCAACCCTTACTGGGGGATACACCGATAAACTCATCTTT. This translates into CALGELSTLTGGYTDKLIF.

About this clone: This is likely an artifact of a read error, given a far larger clone one base away. The V and J genes are TRDV1 and TRDJ2; 11 bases are shared with TRDD3. Trimming removed 1 base from V and 7 bases from J; junction bases left unmatched: 14. Germline V lookup: CDR1 TSWWSYY, CDR2 QGS. The CDR3 length is 19 residues. The CDR3 sequence: CALGEPFLRLGDMGAQLFF. CDR3 nucleotide sequence: TGTGCTCTTGGGGAACCCTTCCTTCGACTGGGGGATATGGGAGCACAACTCTTCTTT.

With respect to this clone: A read error is the likely source, as a far larger clone sits one nucleotide away. The chain uses TRDV2 and TRDJ3, with D unclear. No J segment appears in TCRdb, so it was assigned here by matching the sequence to germline. The CDR3 consists of 18 residues. The V end lost 0 bases, the J end lost 0 bases, and 11 bases lay between the germline ends. Germline V gene data show CDR1 as GEAIGNYY and CDR2 as EKD. Here the CDR3 DNA reads TGTGCCTGTGACACCATACCCGTTAGCTCCTGGGACACCCGACAGATGTTTTTC. Translated, it gives CACDTIPVSSWDTRQMFF.

Of note for this clone: An end of the junction does not agree with germline; a read error may underlie this. This same CDR3 is encoded by further DNA sequences in the sample. The V and J genes are TRDV1 and TRDJ1, with a possible D match to TRDD3 (5 bases). The CDR3 loop spans 15 amino acids. Germline CDR1 reads TSWWSYY; CDR2 reads QGS. The CDR3 protein is CALGVPGLVADKLIF. Here the CDR3 DNA reads TGTGCGCTTGGGGTCCCCGGGTTGGTCGCCGATAAACTCATCTTT.

Remarks on this clone: This likely stems from a read error, as it lies one base from a far larger clone. V is TRDV2 and J is TRDJ3; D may be TRDD3 (6 bases). The J gene was missing in TCRdb and was found by matching the end of the DNA to germline. This CDR3 contains 16 residues. V was clipped by 2 bases and J by 0 bases, with 7 bases between them. Germline CDR1 reads GEAIGNYY; CDR2 reads EKD. This chain's CDR3 is CACDILGSWDTRQMFF. The CDR3 nucleotides read TGTGCCTGTGACATACTGGGCTCCTGGGACACCCGACAGATGTTTTTC.

This clone is classed as large. The chain uses TRAV38-2/DV8 and TRDJ1; 12 bases match TRDD3. Germline CDR1 reads TSESDYY; CDR2 reads QEAYKQQN. This CDR3 has 21 amino acids. The V and J ends lost 6 bases and 0 bases, in that order; junction bases with no gene match: 21. The CDR3 bases are TGTGCTTATAATTGGGAGCCTCCACTGGGGGATACAAACCTGTACACCGATAAACTCATCTTT. This encodes CAYNWEPPLGDTNLYTDKLIF.

Concerning this clone itself: Only one base separates this from a far larger clonotype, so it likely reflects a read error. The chain has TRDV2 and TRDJ2, with TRDD3 identical over 8 bases. Here the J gene was assigned by germline matching of the DNA, as TCRdb has none. Germline-derived CDR1 and CDR2 are GEAIGNYY and EKD. The CDR3 sequence is 18 residues long. Written as DNA, the CDR3 is TGTGCCTGTGACACCGTACTGGGGGCCACTTCTTTGACAACACAACTCTTCTTT. Translation: CACDTVLGATSLTTQLFF.

With respect to this clone: This likely stems from a read error, as it lies one base from a far larger clone. Within the sample, other DNA sequences also encode this same CDR3. V is TRDV3 and J is TRDJ1; 9 positions match TRDD3. The J segment lost 0 bases and the V segment lost 1 base, leaving 6 bases of the junction unmatched. This CDR3 region has 15 residues. The germline V gene has CDR1 TVYSNPD and CDR2 GDNSRS (reference sequence). CDR3 DNA sequence: TGTGCCTTTAAGGGGTTGGGGGATAACACCGATAAACTCATCTTT. Protein product: CAFKGLGDNTDKLIF.

This clone rates as large. This chain links TRDV1 with TRDJ1; D may be TRDD3 (5 bases). Germline V CDR1 and CDR2: TSWWSYY, QGS. The CDR3 is 20 amino acids. Trimming removed 2 bases from V and 0 bases from J, with 25 bases in between. The CDR3 coding sequence is TGTGCTCTTGGGGAAATCCCACGAGTCGGGCTGGGCATTTACACCGATAAACTCATCTTT. Translated: CALGEIPRVGLGIYTDKLIF.

This clone is classed as hyperexpanded. This rearrangement joins TRAV29/DV5 to TRDJ1; D unresolved. Germline values: CDR1 NSMFDY, CDR2 ISSIKDK. This CDR3 spans 16 amino acids. With 0 bases removed from V and 2 bases from J, the gap between germline ends came to 17 bases. The CDR3 DNA reads TGTGCAGCAAGCGGGCGGATCCTCCCCAGGACCGATAAACTCATCTTT. This encodes CAASGRILPRTDKLIF.

This clone is deemed large (0.1 to 1%). This chain links TRDV1 with TRDJ1, with 9 bases aligning to TRDD3. CDR3 length equals 20 residues. V shed 5 bases and J 7 bases; nucleotides not matched to a gene: 26. The germline gives CDR1 TSWWSYY, CDR2 QGS. CDR3 sequence: CALGPKGGFLPVAGGCKLIF. CDR3 coding DNA: TGTGCTCTTGGGCCCAAAGGGGGATTCCTACCGGTCGCTGGGGGATGTAAACTCATCTTT.